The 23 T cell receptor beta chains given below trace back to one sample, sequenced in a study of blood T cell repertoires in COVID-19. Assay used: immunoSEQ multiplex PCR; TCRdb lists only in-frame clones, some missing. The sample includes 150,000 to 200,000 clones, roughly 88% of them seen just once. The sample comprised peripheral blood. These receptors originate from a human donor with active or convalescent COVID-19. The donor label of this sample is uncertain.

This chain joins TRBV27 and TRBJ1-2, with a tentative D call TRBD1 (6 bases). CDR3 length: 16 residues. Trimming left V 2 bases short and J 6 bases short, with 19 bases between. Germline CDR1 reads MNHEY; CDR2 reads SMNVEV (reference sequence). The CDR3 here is CASSLMFPVQGDGYTF. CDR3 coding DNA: TGTGCCAGCAGTTTAATGTTTCCGGTACAGGGTGATGGCTACACCTTC.

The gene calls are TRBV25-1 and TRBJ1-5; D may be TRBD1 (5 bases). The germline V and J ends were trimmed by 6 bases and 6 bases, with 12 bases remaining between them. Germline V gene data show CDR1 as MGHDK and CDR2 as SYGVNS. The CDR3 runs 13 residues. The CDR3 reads CASSPERGQPQHF. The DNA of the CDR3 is TGTGCCAGCAGCCCCGAAAGGGGTCAGCCCCAGCATTTT.

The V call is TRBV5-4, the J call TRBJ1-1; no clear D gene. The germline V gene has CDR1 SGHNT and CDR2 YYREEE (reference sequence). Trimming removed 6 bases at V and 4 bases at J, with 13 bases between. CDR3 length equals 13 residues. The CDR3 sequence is CASIGADRTEAFF. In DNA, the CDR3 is TGTGCCAGCATAGGAGCTGACCGCACTGAAGCTTTCTTT.

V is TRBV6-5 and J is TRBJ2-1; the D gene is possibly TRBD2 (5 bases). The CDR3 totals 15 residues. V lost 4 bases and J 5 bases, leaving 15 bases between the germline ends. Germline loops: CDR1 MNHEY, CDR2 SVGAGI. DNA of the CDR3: TGTGCCAGCAGTTTTAGCGTTTCGGCACACAATGAGCAGTTCTTC. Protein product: CASSFSVSAHNEQFF.

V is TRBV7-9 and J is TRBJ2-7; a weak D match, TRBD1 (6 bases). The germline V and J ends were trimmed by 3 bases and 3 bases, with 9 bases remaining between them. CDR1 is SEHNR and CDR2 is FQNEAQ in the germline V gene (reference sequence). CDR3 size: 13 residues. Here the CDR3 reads CASSLRGGYEQYF. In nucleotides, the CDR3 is TGTGCCAGCAGCTTGAGAGGGGGCTACGAGCAGTACTTC.

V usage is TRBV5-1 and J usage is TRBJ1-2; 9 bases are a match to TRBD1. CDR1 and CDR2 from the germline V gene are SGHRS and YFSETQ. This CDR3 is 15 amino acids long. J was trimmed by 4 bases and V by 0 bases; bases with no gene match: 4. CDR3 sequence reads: CASSLDGTGRYGYTF. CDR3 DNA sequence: TGCGCCAGCAGCTTGGATGGGACAGGGCGCTATGGCTACACCTTC.

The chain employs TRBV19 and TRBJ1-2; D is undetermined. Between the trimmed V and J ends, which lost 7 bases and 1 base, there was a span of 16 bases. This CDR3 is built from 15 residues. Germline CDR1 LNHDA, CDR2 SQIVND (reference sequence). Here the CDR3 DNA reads TGTGCCAGTACCGGGGAATCCCCATTTAACTATGGCTACACCTTC. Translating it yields CASTGESPFNYGYTF.

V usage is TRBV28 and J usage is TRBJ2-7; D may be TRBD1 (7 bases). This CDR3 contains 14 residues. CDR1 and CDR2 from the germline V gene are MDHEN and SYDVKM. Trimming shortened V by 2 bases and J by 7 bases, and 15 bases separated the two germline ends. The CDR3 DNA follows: TGTGCCAGCAGTTTAGAGGAGGGGGCAAAAGAGCAGTACTTC. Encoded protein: CASSLEEGAKEQYF.

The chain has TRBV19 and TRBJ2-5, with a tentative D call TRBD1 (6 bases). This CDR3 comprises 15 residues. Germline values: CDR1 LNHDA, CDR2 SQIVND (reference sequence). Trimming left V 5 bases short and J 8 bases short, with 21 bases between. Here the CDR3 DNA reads TGTGCCAGTAGTCTCCCCGGGACAAAACTCACCACCCAGTACTTC. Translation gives CASSLPGTKLTTQYF.

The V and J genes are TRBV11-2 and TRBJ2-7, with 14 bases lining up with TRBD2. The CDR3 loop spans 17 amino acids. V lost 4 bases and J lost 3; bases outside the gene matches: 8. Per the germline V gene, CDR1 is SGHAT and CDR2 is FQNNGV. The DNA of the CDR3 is TGTGCCAGCAGCTCCCAGACTAGCGGGAGGGCCATCTACGAGCAGTACTTC. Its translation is CASSSQTSGRAIYEQYF.

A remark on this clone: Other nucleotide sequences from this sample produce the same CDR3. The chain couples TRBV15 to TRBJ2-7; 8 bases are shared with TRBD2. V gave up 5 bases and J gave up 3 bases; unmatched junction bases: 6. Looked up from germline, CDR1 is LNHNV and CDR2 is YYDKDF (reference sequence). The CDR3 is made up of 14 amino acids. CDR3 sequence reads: CATSATSGNYEQYF. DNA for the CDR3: TGTGCCACCAGCGCCACTAGCGGCAACTACGAGCAGTACTTC. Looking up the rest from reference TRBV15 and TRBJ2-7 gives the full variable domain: DAMVIQNPRYQVTQFGKPVTLSCSQTLNHNVMYWYQQKSSQAPKLLFHYYDKDFNNEADTPDNFQSRRPNTSFCFLDIRSPGLGDTAMYLCATSATSGNYEQYFGPGTRLTVT.

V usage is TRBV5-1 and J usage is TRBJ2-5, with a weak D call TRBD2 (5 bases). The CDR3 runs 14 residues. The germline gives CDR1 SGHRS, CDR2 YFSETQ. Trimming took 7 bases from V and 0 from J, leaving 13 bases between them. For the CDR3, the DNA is TGCGCCAGCGCTAGGACTCCCTACCAAGAGACCCAGTACTTC. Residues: CASARTPYQETQYF.

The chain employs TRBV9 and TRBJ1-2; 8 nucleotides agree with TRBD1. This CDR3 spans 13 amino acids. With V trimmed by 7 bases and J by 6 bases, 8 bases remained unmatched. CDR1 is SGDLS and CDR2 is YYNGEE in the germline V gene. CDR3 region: CASDPTGENGYTF. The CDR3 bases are TGTGCCAGCGACCCGACAGGGGAGAATGGCTACACCTTC.

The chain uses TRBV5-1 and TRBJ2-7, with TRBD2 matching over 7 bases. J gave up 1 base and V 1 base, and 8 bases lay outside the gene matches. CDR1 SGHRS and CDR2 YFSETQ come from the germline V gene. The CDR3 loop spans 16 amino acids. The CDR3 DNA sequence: TGCGCCAGCAGCTTGAATGCGGGAGTTCAATCCTACGAGCAGTACTTC. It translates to CASSLNAGVQSYEQYF. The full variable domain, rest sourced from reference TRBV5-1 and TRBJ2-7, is KAGVTQTPRYLIKTRGQQVTLSCSPISGHRSVSWYQQTPGQGLQFLFEYFSETQRNKGNFPGRFSGRQFSNSRSEMNVSTLELGDSALYLCASSLNAGVQSYEQYFGPGTRLTVT.

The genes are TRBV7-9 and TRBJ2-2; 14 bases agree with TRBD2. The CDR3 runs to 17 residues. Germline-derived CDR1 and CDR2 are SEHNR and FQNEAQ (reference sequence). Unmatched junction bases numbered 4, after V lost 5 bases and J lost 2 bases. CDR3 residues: CASSTGLAGANTGELFF. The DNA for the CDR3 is TGTGCCAGCAGCACGGGACTAGCGGGGGCCAACACCGGGGAGCTGTTTTTT.

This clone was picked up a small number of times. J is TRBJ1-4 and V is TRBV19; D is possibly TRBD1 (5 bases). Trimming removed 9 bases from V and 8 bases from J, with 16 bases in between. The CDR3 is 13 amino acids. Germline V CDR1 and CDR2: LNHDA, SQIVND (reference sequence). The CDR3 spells CASSGLRGEKLFF. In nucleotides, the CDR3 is TGTGCCAGCTCGGGACTGAGAGGCGAAAAACTGTTTTTT.

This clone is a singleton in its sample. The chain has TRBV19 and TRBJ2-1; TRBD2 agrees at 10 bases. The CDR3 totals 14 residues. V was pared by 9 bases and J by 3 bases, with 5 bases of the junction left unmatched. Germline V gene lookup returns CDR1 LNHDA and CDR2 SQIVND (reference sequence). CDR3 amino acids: CASRGLAVYNEQFF. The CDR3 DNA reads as TGTGCCAGCAGAGGACTAGCGGTCTACAATGAGCAGTTCTTC. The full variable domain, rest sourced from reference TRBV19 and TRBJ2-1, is DGGITQSPKYLFRKEGQNVTLSCEQNLNHDAMYWYRQDPGQGLRLIYYSQIVNDFQKGDIAEGYSVSREKKESFPLTVTSAQKNPTAFYLCASRGLAVYNEQFFGPGTRLTVL.

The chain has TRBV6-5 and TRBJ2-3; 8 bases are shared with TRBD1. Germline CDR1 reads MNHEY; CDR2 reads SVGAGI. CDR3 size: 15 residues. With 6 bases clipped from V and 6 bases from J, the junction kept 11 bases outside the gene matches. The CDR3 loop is CASRSDRGSWDTQYF. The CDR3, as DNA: TGTGCCAGCAGGTCCGACAGGGGTTCTTGGGATACGCAGTATTTT.

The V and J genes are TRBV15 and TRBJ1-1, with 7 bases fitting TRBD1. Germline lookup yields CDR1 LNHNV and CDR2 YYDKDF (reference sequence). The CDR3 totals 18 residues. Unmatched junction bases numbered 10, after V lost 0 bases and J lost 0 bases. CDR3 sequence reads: CATSREYRAGGLNTEAFF. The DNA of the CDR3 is TGTGCCACCAGCAGAGAGTATCGTGCAGGGGGTTTGAACACTGAAGCTTTCTTT.

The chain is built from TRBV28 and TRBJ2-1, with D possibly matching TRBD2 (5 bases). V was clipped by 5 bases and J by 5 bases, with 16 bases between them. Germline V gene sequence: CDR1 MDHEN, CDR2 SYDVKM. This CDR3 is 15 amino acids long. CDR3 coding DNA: TGTGCCAGCAGTATTAGCGTCCTAGGGCACAATGAGCAGTTCTTC. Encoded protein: CASSISVLGHNEQFF.

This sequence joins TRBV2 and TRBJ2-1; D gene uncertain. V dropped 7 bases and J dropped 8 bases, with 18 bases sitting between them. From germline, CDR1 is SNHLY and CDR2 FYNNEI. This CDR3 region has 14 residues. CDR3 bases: TGTGCCAGCAACCTGCAACCTAAAATGGATGAGCAGTTCTTC. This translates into CASNLQPKMDEQFF.

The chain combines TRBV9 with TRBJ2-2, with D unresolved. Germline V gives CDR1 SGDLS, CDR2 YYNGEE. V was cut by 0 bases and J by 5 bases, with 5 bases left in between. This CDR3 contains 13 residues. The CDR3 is CASSVGGTGELFF. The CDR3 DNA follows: TGTGCCAGCAGCGTAGGAGGAACCGGGGAGCTGTTTTTT.

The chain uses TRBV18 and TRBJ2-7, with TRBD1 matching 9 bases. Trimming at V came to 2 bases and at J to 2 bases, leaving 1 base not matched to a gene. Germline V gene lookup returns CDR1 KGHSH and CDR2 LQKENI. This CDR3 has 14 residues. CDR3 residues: CASSPGTGPYEQYF. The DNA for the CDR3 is TGTGCCAGCTCACCAGGGACAGGGCCCTACGAGCAGTACTTC.